This TCR beta chain emerged from a study of cytomegalovirus exposure and HLA in healthy donors. Study-wide results and caveats: Analyses of presence and absence presupposed an approximately uniform sequencing depth across donors. Among TCR beta chains, those listed as cytomegalovirus-associated numbered some 170. Among CMV-associated TCR beta chains, most appeared HLA-restricted in a later analysis. A previous analysis found most TCR beta V segments productive roughly 90% or roughly 30% of the time.

In regard to this clone: Its cognate antigen is unknown.

V shed 10 bases and J shed 4 bases, with 16 bases lying between them. Germline CDR1 MDHEN, CDR2 SYDVKM. The CDR3 length is 13 residues. Researchers ran the PCR with 60 Vbeta and 13 Jbeta primers. The repertoire was sequenced with immunoSEQ multiplex PCR; TCRdb's copy has only in-frame clones and lacks some. The profile shows around 170,000 clones, 80% of them singletons. Sample: PBMCs. The genes are TRBV28 and TRBJ2-5; tentatively, D is TRBD2 (6 bases). This clonotype was sampled from a woman aged 50 to 60 in good health and CMV-seropositive. The CDR3 protein is CAIFSGTRETQYF. CDR3 in DNA: TGTGCCATCTTCTCCGGGACTCGAGAGACCCAGTACTTC.